These 5 T cell receptor beta chains came from one sample sequenced in a study of human T cells and chemical hapten exposure. Time point meaning: patch test 1, 2 weeks after DPC sensitization. Described treatment: therapeutic diphenylcyclopropenone sensitization with weekly scalp DPC. TCRdb reprocessed the RACE reads with MiXCR, giving one entry per CDR3 protein. The sample shows about 340,000 distinct CDR3 sequences, under 8% of them seen only once. The starting material was whole blood, obtained in connection with sensitization to the hapten diphenylcyclopropenone (DPC). These receptors originate from a woman aged 18-29 years with alopecia areata. Some clones in this sample may be carry-over from other donors' samples.

This chain joins TRBV29-1 and TRBJ1-4, with 7 positions matching TRBD1. CDR1 is SQVTM, CDR2 ANQGSEA, per germline. This CDR3 spans 13 amino acids. CDR3 sequence reads: CTVEGGSGEKLFF. In DNA, the CDR3 is TGCACCGTAGAAGGGGGCTCGGGTGAAAAACTGTTTTTT.

This clonotype came up a few times. V gene TRBV4-3 combines with J gene TRBJ2-1; perhaps D is TRBD1 or TRBD2 (6 bases each). Germline values: CDR1 LGHNA, CDR2 YSLEER. Deletions cut 4 bases from V and 0 bases from J, with 13 bases between. The CDR3 sequence is 16 residues long. CDR3 bases: TGCGCCAGCAGCCGTGGACGGGGGCTCTCCTACAATGAGCAGTTCTTC. Amino acids: CASSRGRGLSYNEQFF.

Only a few counts were recorded for this clonotype. The chain carries TRBV27 and TRBJ2-7; unclear D gene. Trimming removed 5 bases at V and 0 bases at J, with 14 bases between. Germline loops: CDR1 MNHEY, CDR2 SMNVEV (reference sequence). The CDR3 consists of 15 residues. Here the CDR3 DNA reads TGTGCCAGCAGTGGCTCTCGTAGTAGCTCCTACGAGCAGTACTTC. It encodes CASSGSRSSSYEQYF.

The table lists this clonotype with a few counts. The V call is TRBV7-9, the J call TRBJ1-2, with 10 bases lining up with TRBD1. The CDR3 runs to 14 residues. Per germline, CDR1 SEHNR and CDR2 FQNEAQ (reference sequence). The V gene end was trimmed by 4 bases and the J gene end by 6 bases; junction bases not matched to a gene: 5. The CDR3 coding sequence is TGTGCCAGCAGCTCCGGACAGGGGGAACATGGCTACACCTTC. It translates to CASSSGQGEHGYTF.

This clonotype was detected only a few times. This chain connects TRBV12-3 or TRBV12-4 to TRBJ2-7; the match to TRBD1 covers 7 bases. Trimming at V came to 8 bases and at J to 3 bases, leaving 7 bases not matched to a gene. The CDR3 runs 13 residues. The CDR3 DNA is TGTGCCAGCCGAGTGACAGGGTACTACGAGCAGTACTTC. Its translation is CASRVTGYYEQYF.